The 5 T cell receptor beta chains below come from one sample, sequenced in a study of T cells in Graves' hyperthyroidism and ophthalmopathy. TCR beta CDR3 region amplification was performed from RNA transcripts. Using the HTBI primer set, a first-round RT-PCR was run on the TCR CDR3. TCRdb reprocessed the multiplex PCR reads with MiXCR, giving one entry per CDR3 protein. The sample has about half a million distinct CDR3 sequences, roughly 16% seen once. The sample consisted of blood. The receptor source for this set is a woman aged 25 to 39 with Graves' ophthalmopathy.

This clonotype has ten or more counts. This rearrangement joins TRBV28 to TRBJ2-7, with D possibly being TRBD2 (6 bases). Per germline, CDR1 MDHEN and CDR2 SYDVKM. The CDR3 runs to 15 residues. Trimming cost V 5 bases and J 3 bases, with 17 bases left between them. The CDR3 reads CASSGRAGRFYEQYF. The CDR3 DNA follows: TGTGCCAGCAGTGGGCGGGCGGGACGGTTCTACGAGCAGTACTTC. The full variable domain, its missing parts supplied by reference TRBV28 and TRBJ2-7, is DVKVTQSSRYLVKRTGEKVFLECVQDMDHENMFWYRQDPGLGLRLIYFSYDVKMKEKGDIPEGYSVSREKKERFSLILESASTNQTSMYLCASSGRAGRFYEQYFGPGTRLTVT.

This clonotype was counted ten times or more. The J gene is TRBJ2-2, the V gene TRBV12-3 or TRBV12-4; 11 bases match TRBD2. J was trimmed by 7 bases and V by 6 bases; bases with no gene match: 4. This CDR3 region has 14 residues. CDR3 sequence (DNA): TGTGCCAGCAGGACTAGCGGGGATGGCGGGGAGCTGTTTTTT. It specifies CASRTSGDGGELFF.

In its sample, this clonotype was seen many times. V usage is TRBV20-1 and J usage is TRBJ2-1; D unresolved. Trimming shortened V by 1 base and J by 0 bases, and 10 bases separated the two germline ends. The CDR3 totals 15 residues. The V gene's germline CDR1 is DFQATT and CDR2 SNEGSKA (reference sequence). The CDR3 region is CSARGDTRSYNEQFF. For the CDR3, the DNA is TGCAGTGCTAGAGGAGACACCCGCTCCTACAATGAGCAGTTCTTC.

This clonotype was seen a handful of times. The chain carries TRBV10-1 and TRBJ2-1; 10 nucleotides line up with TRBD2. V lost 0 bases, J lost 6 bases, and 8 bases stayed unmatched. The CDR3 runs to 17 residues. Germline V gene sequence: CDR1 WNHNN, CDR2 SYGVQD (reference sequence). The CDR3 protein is CASSESGPSGSFNEQFF. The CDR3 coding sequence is TGCGCCAGCAGTGAGTCCGGTCCTAGCGGGAGCTTCAATGAGCAGTTCTTC.

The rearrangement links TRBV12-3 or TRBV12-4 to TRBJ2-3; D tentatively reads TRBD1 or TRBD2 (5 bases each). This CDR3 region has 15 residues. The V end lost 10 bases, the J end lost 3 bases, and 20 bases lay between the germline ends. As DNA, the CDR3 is TGTGCCACCTGTGATGAGGGACGGGAAACAGATACGCAGTATTTT. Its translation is CATCDEGRETDTQYF.